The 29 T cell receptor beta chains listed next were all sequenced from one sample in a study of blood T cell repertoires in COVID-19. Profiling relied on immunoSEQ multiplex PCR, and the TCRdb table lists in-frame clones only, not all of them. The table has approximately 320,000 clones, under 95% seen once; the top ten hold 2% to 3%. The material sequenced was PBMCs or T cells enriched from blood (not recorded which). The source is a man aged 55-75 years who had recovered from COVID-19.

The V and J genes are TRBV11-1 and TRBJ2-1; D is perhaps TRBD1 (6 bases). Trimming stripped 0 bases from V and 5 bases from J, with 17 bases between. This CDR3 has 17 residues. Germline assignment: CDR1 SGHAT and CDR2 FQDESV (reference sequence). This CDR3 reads CASSLAGWGRGDNEQFF. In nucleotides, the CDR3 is TGTGCCAGCAGCTTAGCGGGTTGGGGCAGGGGAGACAATGAGCAGTTCTTC.

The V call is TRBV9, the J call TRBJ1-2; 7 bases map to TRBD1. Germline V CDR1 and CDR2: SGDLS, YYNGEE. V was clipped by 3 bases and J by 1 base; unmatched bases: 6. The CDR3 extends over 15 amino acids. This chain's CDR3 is CASSGRQGVNYGYTF. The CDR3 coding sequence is TGTGCCAGCAGCGGGAGACAGGGAGTTAACTATGGCTACACCTTC.

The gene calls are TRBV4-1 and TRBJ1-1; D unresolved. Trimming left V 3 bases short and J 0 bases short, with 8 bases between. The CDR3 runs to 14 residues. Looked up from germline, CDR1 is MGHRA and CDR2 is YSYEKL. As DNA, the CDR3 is TGCGCCAGCAGCCAGGCATACATGAACACTGAAGCTTTCTTT. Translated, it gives CASSQAYMNTEAFF.

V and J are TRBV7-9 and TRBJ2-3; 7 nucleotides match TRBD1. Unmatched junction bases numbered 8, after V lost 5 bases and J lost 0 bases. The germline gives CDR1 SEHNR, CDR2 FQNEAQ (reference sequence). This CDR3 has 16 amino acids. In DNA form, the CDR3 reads TGTGCCAGCAGCCGCCGGACAGGCTCTAGCACAGATACGCAGTATTTT. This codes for CASSRRTGSSTDTQYF.

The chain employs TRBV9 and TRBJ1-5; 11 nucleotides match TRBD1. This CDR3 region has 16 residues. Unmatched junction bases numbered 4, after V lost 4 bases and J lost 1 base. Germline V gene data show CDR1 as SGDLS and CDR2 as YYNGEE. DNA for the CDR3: TGTGCCAGCAGCCCCGGGACAGGGGGGAGCAATCAGCCCCAGCATTTT. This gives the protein CASSPGTGGSNQPQHF.

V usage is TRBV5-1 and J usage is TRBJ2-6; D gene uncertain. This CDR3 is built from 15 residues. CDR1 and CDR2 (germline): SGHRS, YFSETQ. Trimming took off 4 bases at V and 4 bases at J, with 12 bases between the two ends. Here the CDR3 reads CASSRDIPGANVLTF. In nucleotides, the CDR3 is TGCGCCAGCAGCCGCGACATACCCGGGGCCAACGTCCTGACTTTC.

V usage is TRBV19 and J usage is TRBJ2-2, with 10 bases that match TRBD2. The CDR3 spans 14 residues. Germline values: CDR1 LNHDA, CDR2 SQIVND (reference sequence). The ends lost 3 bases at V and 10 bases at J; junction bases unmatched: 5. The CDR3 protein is CASSMSSGRVELFF. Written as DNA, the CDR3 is TGTGCCAGTAGTATGTCCAGCGGGAGGGTGGAGCTGTTTTTT.

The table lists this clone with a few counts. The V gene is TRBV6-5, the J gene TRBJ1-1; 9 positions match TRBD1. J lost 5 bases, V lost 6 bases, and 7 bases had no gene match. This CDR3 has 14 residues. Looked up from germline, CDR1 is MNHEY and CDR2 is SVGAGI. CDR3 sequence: CASSTQGARTEAFF. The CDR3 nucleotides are TGTGCCAGCAGCACACAGGGGGCGCGGACTGAAGCTTTCTTT.

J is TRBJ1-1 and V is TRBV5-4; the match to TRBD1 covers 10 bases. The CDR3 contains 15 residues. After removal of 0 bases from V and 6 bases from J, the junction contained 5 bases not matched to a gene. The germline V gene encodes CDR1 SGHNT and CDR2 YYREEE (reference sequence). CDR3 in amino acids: CASSLVGTGVAEAFF. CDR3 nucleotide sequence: TGTGCCAGCAGCTTGGTGGGGACAGGGGTGGCTGAAGCTTTCTTT.

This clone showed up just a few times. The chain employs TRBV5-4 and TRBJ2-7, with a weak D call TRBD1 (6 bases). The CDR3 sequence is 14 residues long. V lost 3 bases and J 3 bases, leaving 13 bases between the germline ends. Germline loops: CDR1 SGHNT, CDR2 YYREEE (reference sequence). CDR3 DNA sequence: TGTGCCAGCAGCTCAGGACAGCACTACTACGAGCAGTACTTC. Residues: CASSSGQHYYEQYF.

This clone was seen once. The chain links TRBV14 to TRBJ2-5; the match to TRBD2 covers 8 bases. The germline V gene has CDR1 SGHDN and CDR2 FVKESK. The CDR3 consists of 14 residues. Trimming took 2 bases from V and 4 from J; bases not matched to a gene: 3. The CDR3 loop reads CASSQSGGRETQYF. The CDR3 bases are TGTGCCAGCAGCCAAAGCGGGGGTAGAGAGACCCAGTACTTC. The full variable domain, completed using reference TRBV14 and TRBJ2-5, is EAGVTQFPSHSVIEKGQTVTLRCDPISGHDNLYWYRRVMGKEIKFLLHFVKESKQDESGMPNNRFLAERTGGTYSTLKVQPAELEDSGVYFCASSQSGGRETQYFGPGTRLLVL.

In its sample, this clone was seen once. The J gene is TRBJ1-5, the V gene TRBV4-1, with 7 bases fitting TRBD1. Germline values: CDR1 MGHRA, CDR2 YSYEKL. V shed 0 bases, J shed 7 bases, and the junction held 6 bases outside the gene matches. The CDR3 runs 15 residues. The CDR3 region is CASSQDNARGQPQHF. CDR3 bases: TGCGCCAGCAGCCAAGATAACGCCAGGGGGCAGCCCCAGCATTTT.

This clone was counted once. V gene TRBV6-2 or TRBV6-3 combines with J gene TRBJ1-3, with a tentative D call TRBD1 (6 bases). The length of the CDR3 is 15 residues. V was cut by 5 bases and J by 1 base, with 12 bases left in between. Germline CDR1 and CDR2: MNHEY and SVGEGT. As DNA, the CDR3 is TGTGCCAGCAGTCAGGACAGACATTCTGGAAACACCATATATTTT. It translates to CASSQDRHSGNTIYF.

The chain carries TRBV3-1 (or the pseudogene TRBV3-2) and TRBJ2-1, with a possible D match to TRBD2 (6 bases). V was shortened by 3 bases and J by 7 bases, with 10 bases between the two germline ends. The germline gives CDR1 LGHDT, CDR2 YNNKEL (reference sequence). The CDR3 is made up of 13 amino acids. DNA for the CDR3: TGTGCCAGCAGCCACGGGGCGGGGAATGAGCAGTTCTTC. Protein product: CASSHGAGNEQFF.

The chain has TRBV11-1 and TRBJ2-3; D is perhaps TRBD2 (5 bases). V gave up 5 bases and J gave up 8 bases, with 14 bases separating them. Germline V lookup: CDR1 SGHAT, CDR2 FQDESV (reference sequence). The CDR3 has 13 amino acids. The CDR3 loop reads CASSLVGGPTQYF. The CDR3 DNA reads TGTGCCAGCAGCCTGGTGGGCGGGCCTACGCAGTATTTT.

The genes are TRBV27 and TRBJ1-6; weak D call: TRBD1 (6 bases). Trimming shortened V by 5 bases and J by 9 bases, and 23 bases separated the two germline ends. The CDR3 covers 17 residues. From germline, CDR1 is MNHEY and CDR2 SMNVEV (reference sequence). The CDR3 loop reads CASSIAPVGGDVSPLHF. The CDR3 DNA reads TGTGCCAGCAGTATCGCGCCTGTAGGGGGGGATGTTTCACCCCTCCACTTT.

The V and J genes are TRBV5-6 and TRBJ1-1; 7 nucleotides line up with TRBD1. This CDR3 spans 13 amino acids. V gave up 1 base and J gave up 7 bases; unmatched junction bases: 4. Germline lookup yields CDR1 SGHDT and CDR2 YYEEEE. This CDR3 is CASSLRQGGEAFF. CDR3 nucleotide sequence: TGTGCCAGCAGCTTGCGACAGGGAGGTGAAGCTTTCTTT.

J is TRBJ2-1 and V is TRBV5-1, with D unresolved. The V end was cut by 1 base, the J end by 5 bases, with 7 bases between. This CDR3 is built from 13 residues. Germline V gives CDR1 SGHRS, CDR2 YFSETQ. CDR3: CASSLTPNNEQFF. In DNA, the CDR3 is TGCGCCAGCAGCTTGACACCAAACAATGAGCAGTTCTTC.

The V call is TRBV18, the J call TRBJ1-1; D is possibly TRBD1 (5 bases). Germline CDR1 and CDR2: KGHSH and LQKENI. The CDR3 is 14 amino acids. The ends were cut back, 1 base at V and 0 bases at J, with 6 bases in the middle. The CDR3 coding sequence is TGTGCCAGCTCACCACAGGGGATGAACACTGAAGCTTTCTTT. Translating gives CASSPQGMNTEAFF.

CDR3 in amino acids: CAISESRVGGHYGYTF. As DNA, the CDR3 is TGTGCCATCAGTGAGAGTAGGGTTGGGGGCCACTATGGCTACACCTTC. The chain has TRBV10-3 and TRBJ1-2; perhaps TRBD1 as D (6 bases). This CDR3 region has 16 residues. Germline assignment: CDR1 ENHRY and CDR2 SYGVKD. V lost 2 bases, J lost 3 bases, and 16 bases lay in between.

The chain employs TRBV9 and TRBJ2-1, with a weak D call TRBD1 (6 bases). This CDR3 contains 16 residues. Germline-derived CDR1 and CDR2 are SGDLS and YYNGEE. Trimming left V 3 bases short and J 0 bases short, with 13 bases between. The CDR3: CASSAGQMSSYNEQFF. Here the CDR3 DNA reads TGTGCCAGCAGCGCCGGACAGATGAGCTCCTACAATGAGCAGTTCTTC. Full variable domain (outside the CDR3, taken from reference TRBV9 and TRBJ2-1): DSGVTQTPKHLITATGQRVTLRCSPRSGDLSVYWYQQSLDQGLQFLIQYYNGEERAKGNILERFSAQQFPDLHSELNLSSLELGDSALYFCASSAGQMSSYNEQFFGPGTRLTVL.

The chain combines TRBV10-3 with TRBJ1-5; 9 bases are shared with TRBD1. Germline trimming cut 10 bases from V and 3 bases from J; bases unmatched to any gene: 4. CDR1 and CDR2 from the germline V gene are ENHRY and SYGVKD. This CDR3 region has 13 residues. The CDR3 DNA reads TGTGCCACCAACAGGGGGCTCAATCAGCCCCAGCATTTT. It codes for CATNRGLNQPQHF.

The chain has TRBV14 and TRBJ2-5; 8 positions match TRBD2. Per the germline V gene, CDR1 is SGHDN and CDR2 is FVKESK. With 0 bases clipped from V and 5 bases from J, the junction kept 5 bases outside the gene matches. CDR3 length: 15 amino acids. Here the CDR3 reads CASSQDSGGQETQYF. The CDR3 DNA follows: TGTGCCAGCAGCCAAGATTCGGGAGGGCAGGAGACCCAGTACTTC.

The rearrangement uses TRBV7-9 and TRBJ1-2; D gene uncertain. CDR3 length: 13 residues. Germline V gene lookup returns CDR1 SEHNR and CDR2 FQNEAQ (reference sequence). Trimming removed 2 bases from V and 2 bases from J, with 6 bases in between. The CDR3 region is CASSLPGNYGYTF. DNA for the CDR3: TGTGCCAGCAGCTTACCGGGGAACTATGGCTACACCTTC.

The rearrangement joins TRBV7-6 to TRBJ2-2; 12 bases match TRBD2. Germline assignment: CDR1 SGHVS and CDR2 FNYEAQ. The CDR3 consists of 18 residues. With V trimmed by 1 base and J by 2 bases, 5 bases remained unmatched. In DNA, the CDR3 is TGTGCCAGCAGCTTAGACGTACTAGCGGGAGGTAACACCGGGGAGCTGTTTTTT. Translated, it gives CASSLDVLAGGNTGELFF.

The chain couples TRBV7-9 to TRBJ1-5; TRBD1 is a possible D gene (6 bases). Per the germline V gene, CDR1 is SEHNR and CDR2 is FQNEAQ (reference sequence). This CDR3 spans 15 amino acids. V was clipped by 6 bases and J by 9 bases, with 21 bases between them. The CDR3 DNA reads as TGTGCCAGCAGTTATGACAGGTCTCCCTGGTGGCCCCAGCATTTT. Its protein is CASSYDRSPWWPQHF.

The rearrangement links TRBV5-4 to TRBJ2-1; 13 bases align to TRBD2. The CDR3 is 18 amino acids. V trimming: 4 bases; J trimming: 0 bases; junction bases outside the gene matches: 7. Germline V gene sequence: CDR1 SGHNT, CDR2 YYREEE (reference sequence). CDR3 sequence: CASSKGLAGYSSYNEQFF. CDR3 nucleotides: TGTGCCAGCAGCAAGGGACTAGCGGGATACTCCTCCTACAATGAGCAGTTCTTC.

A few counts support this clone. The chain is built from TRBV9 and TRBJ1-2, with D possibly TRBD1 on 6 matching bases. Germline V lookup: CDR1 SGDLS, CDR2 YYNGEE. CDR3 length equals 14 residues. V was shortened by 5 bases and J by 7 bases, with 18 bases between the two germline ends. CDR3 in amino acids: CASRHDRMVSGYTF. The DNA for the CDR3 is TGTGCCAGCAGACACGACAGGATGGTATCTGGCTACACCTTC.

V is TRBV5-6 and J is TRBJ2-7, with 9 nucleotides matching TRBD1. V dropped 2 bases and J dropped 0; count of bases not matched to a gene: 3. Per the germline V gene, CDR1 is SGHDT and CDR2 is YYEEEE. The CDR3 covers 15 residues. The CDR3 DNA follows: TGTGCCAGCAGCTTACCGGGACAGGGCTCCTACGAGCAGTACTTC. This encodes CASSLPGQGSYEQYF.